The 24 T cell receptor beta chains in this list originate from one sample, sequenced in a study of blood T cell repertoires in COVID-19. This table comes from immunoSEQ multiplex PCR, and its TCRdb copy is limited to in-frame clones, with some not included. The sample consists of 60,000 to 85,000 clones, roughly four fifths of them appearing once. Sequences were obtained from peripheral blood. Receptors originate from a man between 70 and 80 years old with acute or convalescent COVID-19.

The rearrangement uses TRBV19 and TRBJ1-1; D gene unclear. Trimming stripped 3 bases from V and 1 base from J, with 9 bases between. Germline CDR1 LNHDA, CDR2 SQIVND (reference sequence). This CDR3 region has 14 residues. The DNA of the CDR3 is TGTGCCAGTAGTATTCGGGAGGAGAACACTGAAGCTTTCTTT. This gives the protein CASSIREENTEAFF.

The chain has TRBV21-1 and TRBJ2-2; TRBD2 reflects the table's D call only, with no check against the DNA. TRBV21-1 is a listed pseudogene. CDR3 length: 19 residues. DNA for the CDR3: TGTGCCAGCAGCAAAGCGCTGTTCAGGGGACTAGGGAACACCGGGGAGCTGTTTTTT. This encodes CASSKALFRGLGNTGELFF.

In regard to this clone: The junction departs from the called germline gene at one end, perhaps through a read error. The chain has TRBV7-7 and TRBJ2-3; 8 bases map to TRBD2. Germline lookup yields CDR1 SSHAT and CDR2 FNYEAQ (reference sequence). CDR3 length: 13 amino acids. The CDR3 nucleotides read TGTGCTAGCAGTCCTAGCGGGACAGATACGCAGTATTTT. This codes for CASSPSGTDTQYF.

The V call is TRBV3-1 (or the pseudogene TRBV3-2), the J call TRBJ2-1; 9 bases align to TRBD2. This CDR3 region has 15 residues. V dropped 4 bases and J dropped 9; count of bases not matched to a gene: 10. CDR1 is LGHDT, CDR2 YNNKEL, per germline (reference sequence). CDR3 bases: TGTGCCAGCAGCCTATTTAGCGGGAGTCATGGTGAGCAGTTCTTC. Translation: CASSLFSGSHGEQFF.

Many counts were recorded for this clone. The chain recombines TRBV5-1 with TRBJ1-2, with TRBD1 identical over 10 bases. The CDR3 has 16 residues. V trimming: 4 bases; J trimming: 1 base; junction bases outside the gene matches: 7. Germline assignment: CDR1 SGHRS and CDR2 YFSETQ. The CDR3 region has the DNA TGCGCCAGCAGCCAGGGACAGGGGAACCGTAACTATGGCTACACCTTC. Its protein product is CASSQGQGNRNYGYTF.

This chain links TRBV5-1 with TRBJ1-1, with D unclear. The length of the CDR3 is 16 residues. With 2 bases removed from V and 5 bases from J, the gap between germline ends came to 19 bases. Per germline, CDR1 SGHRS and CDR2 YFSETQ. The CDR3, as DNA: TGCGCCAGCAGCTTACGGGAGCTCGGCACTGGTACTGAAGCTTTCTTT. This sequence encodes CASSLRELGTGTEAFF.

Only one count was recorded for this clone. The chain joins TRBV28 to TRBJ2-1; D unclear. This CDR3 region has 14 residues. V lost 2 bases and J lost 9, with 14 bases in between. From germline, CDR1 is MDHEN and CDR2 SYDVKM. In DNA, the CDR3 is TGTGCCAGCAGTTTAGCGACACTCTCCCTTGAGCAGTTCTTC. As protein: CASSLATLSLEQFF. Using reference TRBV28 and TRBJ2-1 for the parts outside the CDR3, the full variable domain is DVKVTQSSRYLVKRTGEKVFLECVQDMDHENMFWYRQDPGLGLRLIYFSYDVKMKEKGDIPEGYSVSREKKERFSLILESASTNQTSMYLCASSLATLSLEQFFGPGTRLTVL.

CDR3: CASSLAEGSPLHF. The DNA of the CDR3 is TGTGCCAGCAGTTTAGCGGAGGGTTCACCCCTCCACTTT. The chain employs TRBV12-3 or TRBV12-4 and TRBJ1-6; D not certain. With 0 bases removed from V and 9 bases from J, the gap between germline ends came to 6 bases. The CDR3 loop spans 13 amino acids.

The CDR3 sequence is CASSLATSFQETQYF. The CDR3 bases are TGCGCCAGCAGCTTGGCGACTAGCTTTCAAGAGACCCAGTACTTC. J is TRBJ2-5 and V is TRBV5-1; 7 nucleotides match TRBD2. This CDR3 spans 15 amino acids. Germline V lookup: CDR1 SGHRS, CDR2 YFSETQ. V gave up 0 bases and J gave up 2 bases; unmatched junction bases: 4.

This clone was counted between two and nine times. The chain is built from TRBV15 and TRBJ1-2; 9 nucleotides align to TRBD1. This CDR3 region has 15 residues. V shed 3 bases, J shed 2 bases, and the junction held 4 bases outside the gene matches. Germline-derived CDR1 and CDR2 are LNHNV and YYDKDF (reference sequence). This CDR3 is CATSRNRGLNYGYTF. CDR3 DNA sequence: TGTGCCACCAGCAGGAACAGGGGGCTGAACTATGGCTACACCTTC.

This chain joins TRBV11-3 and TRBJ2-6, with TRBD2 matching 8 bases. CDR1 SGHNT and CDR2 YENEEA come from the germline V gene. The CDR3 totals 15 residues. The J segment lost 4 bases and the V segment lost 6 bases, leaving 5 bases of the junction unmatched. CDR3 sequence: CASSSGGAGANVLTF. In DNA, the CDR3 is TGTGCCAGCAGTTCCGGGGGGGCCGGGGCCAACGTCCTGACTTTC.

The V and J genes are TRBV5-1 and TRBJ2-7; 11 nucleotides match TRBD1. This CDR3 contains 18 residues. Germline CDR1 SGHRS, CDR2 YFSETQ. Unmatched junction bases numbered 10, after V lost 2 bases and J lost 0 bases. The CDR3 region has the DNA TGCGCCAGCAGCTTAAGGCCGGGACAGGGGGACACCTCCTACGAGCAGTACTTC. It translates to CASSLRPGQGDTSYEQYF.

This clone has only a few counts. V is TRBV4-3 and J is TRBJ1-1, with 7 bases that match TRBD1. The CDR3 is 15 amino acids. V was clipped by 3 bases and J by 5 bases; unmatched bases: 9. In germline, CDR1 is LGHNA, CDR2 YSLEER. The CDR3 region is CASSQVGTAKTEAFF. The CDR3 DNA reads TGCGCCAGCAGCCAGGTCGGGACAGCAAAAACTGAAGCTTTCTTT.

CDR3 sequence: CAIRDRTENTGELFF. DNA for the CDR3: TGTGCCATCAGGGACAGGACAGAGAACACCGGGGAGCTGTTTTTT. The chain employs TRBV10-3 and TRBJ2-2, with 7 bases matching TRBD1. CDR3 length equals 15 residues. Trimming took 6 bases from V and 1 from J; bases not matched to a gene: 5. CDR1 and CDR2 from the germline V gene are ENHRY and SYGVKD.

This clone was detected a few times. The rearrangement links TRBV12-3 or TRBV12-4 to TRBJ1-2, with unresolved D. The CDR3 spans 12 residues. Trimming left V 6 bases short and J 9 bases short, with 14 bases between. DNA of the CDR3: TGTGCCAGCAGCCTGCCACCCGGGAGCTACACCTTC. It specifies CASSLPPGSYTF.

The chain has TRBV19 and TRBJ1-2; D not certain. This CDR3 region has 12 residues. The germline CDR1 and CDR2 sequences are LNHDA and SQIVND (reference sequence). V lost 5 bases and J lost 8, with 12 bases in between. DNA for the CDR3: TGTGCCAGTAGTCGCCCGGGATTCGGCTACACCTTC. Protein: CASSRPGFGYTF.

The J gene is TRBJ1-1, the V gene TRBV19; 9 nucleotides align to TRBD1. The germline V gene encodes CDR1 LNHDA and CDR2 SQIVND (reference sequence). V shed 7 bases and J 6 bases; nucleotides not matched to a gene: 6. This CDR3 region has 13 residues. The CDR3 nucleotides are TGTGCCAGTATAAGGGACAGGGACTCTGAAGCTTTCTTT. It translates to CASIRDRDSEAFF. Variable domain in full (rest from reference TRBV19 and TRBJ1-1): DGGITQSPKYLFRKEGQNVTLSCEQNLNHDAMYWYRQDPGQGLRLIYYSQIVNDFQKGDIAEGYSVSREKKESFPLTVTSAQKNPTAFYLCASIRDRDSEAFFGQGTRLTVV.

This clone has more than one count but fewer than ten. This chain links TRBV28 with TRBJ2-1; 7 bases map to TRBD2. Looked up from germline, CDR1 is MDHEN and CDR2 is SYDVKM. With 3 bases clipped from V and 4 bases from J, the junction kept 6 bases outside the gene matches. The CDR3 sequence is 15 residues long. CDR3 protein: CASSFVLATYNEQFF. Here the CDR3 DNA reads TGTGCCAGCAGTTTCGTACTAGCGACATACAATGAGCAGTTCTTC.

CDR3: CASSPQQGSGEQFF. In DNA, the CDR3 is TGTGCCAGCAGCCCACAACAGGGGTCGGGTGAGCAGTTCTTC. The rearrangement links TRBV7-3 to TRBJ2-1; 7 positions match TRBD1. The CDR3 totals 14 residues. Per germline, CDR1 SGHTA and CDR2 FQGTGA. V was pared by 5 bases and J by 9 bases, with 10 bases of the junction left unmatched.

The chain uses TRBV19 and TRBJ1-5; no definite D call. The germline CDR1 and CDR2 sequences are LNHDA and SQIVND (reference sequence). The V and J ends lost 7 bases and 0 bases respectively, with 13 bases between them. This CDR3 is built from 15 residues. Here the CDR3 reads CASKEGDYSNQPQHF. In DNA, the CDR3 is TGTGCCAGTAAGGAGGGAGATTATAGCAATCAGCCCCAGCATTTT.

CDR3 protein: CASSSGGYTEAFF. Written as DNA, the CDR3 is TGTGCCAGTAGTTCAGGGGGGTACACTGAAGCTTTCTTT. The gene calls are TRBV19 and TRBJ1-1, with 7 bases that match TRBD1. From germline, CDR1 is LNHDA and CDR2 SQIVND (reference sequence). With 5 bases clipped from V and 3 bases from J, the junction kept 3 bases outside the gene matches. The CDR3 loop spans 13 amino acids.

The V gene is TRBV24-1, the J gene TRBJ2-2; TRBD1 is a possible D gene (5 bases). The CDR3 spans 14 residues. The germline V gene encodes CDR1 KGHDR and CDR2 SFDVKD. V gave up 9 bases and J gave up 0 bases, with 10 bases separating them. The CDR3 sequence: CATQDSTNTGELFF. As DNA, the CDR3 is TGTGCCACCCAAGACAGCACGAACACCGGGGAGCTGTTTTTT.

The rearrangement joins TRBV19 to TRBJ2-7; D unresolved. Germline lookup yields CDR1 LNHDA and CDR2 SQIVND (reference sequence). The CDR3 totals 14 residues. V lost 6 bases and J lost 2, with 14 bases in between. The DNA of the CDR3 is TGTGCCAGTAGCAGGCAAGTGGATGCCTACGAGCAGTACTTC. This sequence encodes CASSRQVDAYEQYF. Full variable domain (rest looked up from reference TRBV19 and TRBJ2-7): DGGITQSPKYLFRKEGQNVTLSCEQNLNHDAMYWYRQDPGQGLRLIYYSQIVNDFQKGDIAEGYSVSREKKESFPLTVTSAQKNPTAFYLCASSRQVDAYEQYFGPGTRLTVT.

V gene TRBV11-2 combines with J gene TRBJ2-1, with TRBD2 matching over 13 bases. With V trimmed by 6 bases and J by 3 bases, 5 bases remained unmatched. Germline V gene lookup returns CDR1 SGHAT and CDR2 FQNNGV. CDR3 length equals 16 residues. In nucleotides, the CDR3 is TGTGCCAGCAGTCGGACTAGCGGGAGCAACTACAATGAGCAGTTCTTC. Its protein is CASSRTSGSNYNEQFF.